This T cell receptor (beta chain) came from a study of shared clonotypes between healthy human individuals. Study findings and constraints: Sharing across four donors was highest in naive CD4 (about 5%) and lowest in memory CD8 (approximately 0.4%).

Note on this clone: Antigen unknown.

At deep level, the assay was performed. TCRdb's table, derived via immunoSEQ multiplex PCR, lists solely in-frame clones and lacks some. Of some 1,400,000 clones in the sample, around 97% are singletons; the top ten hold more than 0.9%. Adult Caucasians living in Nashville, Tennessee made up all of the donors. Input material: naive CD4+ T cells sorted from blood. Subset denoted: CD45RA+ positively selected. This receptor was identified in a man younger than 40 in good health.

In DNA, the CDR3 is TGTGCCAGCAGATCCTATCAGGGACAGCCGAGTAGTCAGCCCCAGCATTTT. This gives the protein CASRSYQGQPSSQPQHF. The chain has TRBV28 and TRBJ1-5; TRBD1 agrees at 7 bases. After removal of 6 bases from V and 6 bases from J, the junction contained 17 bases not matched to a gene. This CDR3 region has 17 residues. The germline gives CDR1 MDHEN, CDR2 SYDVKM.